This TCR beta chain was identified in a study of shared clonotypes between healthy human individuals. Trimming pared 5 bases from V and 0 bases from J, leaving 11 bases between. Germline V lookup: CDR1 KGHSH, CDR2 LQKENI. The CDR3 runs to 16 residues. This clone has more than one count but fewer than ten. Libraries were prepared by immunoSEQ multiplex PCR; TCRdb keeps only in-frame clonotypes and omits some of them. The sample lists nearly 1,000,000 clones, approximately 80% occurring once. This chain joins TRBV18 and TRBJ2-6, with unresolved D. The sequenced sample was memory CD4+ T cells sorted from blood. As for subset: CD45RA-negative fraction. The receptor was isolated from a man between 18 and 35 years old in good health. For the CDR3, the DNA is TGTGCCAGCTCATCCACCACAAGCTCTGGGGCCAACGTCCTGACTTTC. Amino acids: CASSSTTSSGANVLTF.